The T cell receptor (beta chain) described here comes from a study of OX40 agonist ivuxolimab in advanced cancers. Whole-study context: Among those enrolled, mean age was around 60 years (range about 23 to 80) and 82.7% were male. Partial responses were achieved by three patients, one with hepatocellular carcinoma and two with cutaneous melanoma.

J lost 4 bases, V lost 0 bases, and 7 bases had no gene match. CDR1 is LNHDA, CDR2 SQIVND, per germline (reference sequence). The CDR3 length is 16 residues. Clones were sequenced by immunoSEQ multiplex PCR, and TCRdb holds only the in-frame ones, with some missing. The sample holds around 90,000 clones, around 87% seen once. This sample comprised CD4+ or CD8+ T cells sorted from blood, obtained in a trial of the OX40 agonist ivuxolimab. This TCR was recovered from an adult with an advanced solid tumor such as melanoma, head and neck, liver or kidney cancer. The chain combines TRBV19 with TRBJ2-3; the match to TRBD2 covers 7 bases. The CDR3 here is CASSIDRRDYPDTQYF. The CDR3 DNA reads TGTGCCAGTAGTATAGATAGGCGGGACTACCCAGATACGCAGTATTTT.